This TCR beta chain was recovered during a study of long-term antiretroviral therapy in people with HIV. Findings and caveats of the study: The repertoire was dominated at all time points by clones expanded before ART.

V was cut by 5 bases and J by 5 bases, with 15 bases left in between. In germline, CDR1 is SEHNR, CDR2 FQNEAQ (reference sequence). The CDR3 has 14 amino acids. Participants living with HIV all received treatment in the United States. Samples were assayed with immunoSEQ v3.0 at survey level. Some clones are missing from TCRdb's copy, which holds only in-frame ones; the method was immunoSEQ multiplex PCR. The sample yields fewer than 30,000 clones, about 82% seen once. As to this clone: Its antigen is unknown.

The sample was unsorted PBMCs, taken 3 years after starting antiretroviral therapy. The rearrangement links TRBV7-9 to TRBJ2-5; D possibly corresponds to TRBD1 (6 bases). The receptor comes from a man aged 35 to 55 with HIV. The CDR3 DNA reads TGTGCCAGCAGCCCAGGGGACAATTGGGAGACCCAGTACTTC. As protein: CASSPGDNWETQYF.